Given below is one T cell receptor (beta chain) in context. The data were obtained in a study of control samples from healthy donors and cancer patients. Sequenced by immunoSEQ multiplex PCR; TCRdb stores in-frame clones only, minus some. The sample lists around 95,000 clones; 85% were seen once. V dropped 2 bases and J dropped 1 base, with 7 bases sitting between them. Germline V gene lookup returns CDR1 KGHSH and CDR2 LQKENI. The CDR3 consists of 14 residues. The chain uses TRBV18 and TRBJ2-3; D is ambiguous. Sequencing was carried out using blood. This TCR was sampled from a man under 40 in good health. In nucleotides, the CDR3 is TGTGCCAGCTCACCAGGGGAACGCACAGATACGCAGTATTTT. Amino acids: CASSPGERTDTQYF.